The clone carrying this TCR beta chain was detected many times. Its matching antigen is unknown. This entry belongs to a study of T-cell memory formation after mild COVID-19. MiXCR, applied by TCRdb to the 5' RACE reads, yields one record per CDR3 protein. The sample consists of around 450,000 distinct CDR3 sequences, 24% of them appearing once. Overall study results and limits: Some SARS-CoV-2-responding clones were already detected in memory before infection.

V trimming: 0 bases; J trimming: 7 bases; junction bases outside the gene matches: 7. Looked up from germline, CDR1 is SGHKS and CDR2 is YYEKEE (reference sequence). The CDR3 length is 16 residues. The chain employs TRBV5-5 and TRBJ2-1, with TRBD2 matching over 10 bases. The sample was PBMCs or a T cell subset sorted from them (not recorded which). The clonotype originates from an adult woman who had mild COVID-19 (a few samples of this study predate the infection). Cell type and time point are not known. CDR3 protein: CASSLGPSGGANEQFF. The DNA for the CDR3 is TGTGCCAGCAGCTTGGGGCCCAGCGGGGGGGCGAATGAGCAGTTCTTC.